Below are 2 T cell receptor beta chains sequenced from a single sample in a study of T cell responses to AZD1222 COVID-19 vaccine. The assay was immunoSEQ multiplex PCR, and TCRdb's table has in-frame clones only and misses some. The sample yields under 150,000 clones, around 90% seen once. Material: peripheral blood, obtained 28 days after the second AZD1222 dose. These receptors all come from an adult who received the AZD1222 COVID-19 vaccine.

This clone was detected once. Other nucleotide sequences in the sample specify the same CDR3. The chain joins TRBV19 to TRBJ1-5, with 8 bases aligning to TRBD1. V lost 9 bases to trimming and J lost 2 bases; unmatched junction nucleotides: 6. The germline V gene has CDR1 LNHDA and CDR2 SQIVND (reference sequence). The CDR3 runs to 14 residues. The CDR3 DNA reads TGTGCCAGCTCGACGACAGGGGGCAATCAGCCCCAGCATTTT. This encodes CASSTTGGNQPQHF.

This clone was recorded once. The rearrangement links TRBV7-9 to TRBJ1-3; the D gene is possibly TRBD1 (6 bases). V was shortened by 5 bases and J by 3 bases, with 11 bases between the two germline ends. Per the germline V gene, CDR1 is SEHNR and CDR2 is FQNEAQ (reference sequence). The CDR3 sequence is 14 residues long. CDR3 nucleotide sequence: TGTGCCAGCAGCCGGGGGGCTGGTGGAAACACCATATATTTT. Translated: CASSRGAGGNTIYF.